A single sample gave rise to the 18 T cell receptor beta chains below, sequenced in a study of glioma-infiltrating T cells. TCR alpha and beta CDR3 regions were amplified from RNA using iRepertoire nested multiplex PCR. MiXCR, applied by TCRdb to the multiplex PCR reads, yields one record per CDR3 protein. The sample lists about 130,000 distinct CDR3 sequences; approximately 25% were seen once. Source material: glioma tissue, nonneoplastic brain tissue, or PBMCs (not recorded which). These receptors all come from a human donor with low-grade glioma or glioblastoma, undergoing nonglioma brain surgery, or in good health (not recorded which).

This clonotype was found many times. The genes are TRBV3-1 and TRBJ2-1, with TRBD2 as a possible D gene (6 bases). Germline assignment: CDR1 LGHDT and CDR2 YNNKEL (reference sequence). Trimming removed 1 base from V and 7 bases from J, with 14 bases in between. The length of the CDR3 is 15 residues. CDR3 in amino acids: CASSQVGGVGNEQFF. In DNA form, the CDR3 reads TGTGCCAGCAGCCAAGTGGGGGGAGTAGGGAATGAGCAGTTCTTC.

This clonotype showed up many times. The CDR3 sequence is CASSLPAGDNEQFF. In DNA form, the CDR3 reads TGTGCCAGCAGCTTACCCGCGGGAGATAATGAGCAGTTCTTC. The genes are TRBV7-2 and TRBJ2-1; 7 bases fit TRBD2. Germline V CDR1 and CDR2: SGHTA, FQGNSA. CDR3 length: 14 residues. Trimming took 2 bases from V and 7 from J; bases not matched to a gene: 5.

A few counts support this clonotype. A much larger clonotype is one base distant, so this may be a read error. The V and J genes are TRBV12-3 or TRBV12-4 and TRBJ2-7; D might be TRBD1 (6 bases). This CDR3 is built from 13 residues. V was shortened by 6 bases and J by 3 bases, with 12 bases between the two germline ends. The CDR3 bases are TGTGCCAGCAGGAGGGGGAAGGGCTACGAGCAGTACTTC. Amino acid sequence: CASRRGKGYEQYF.

This clonotype was seen many times. This chain connects TRBV7-9 to TRBJ1-5; D may be TRBD1 (6 bases). Trimming left V 0 bases short and J 0 bases short, with 18 bases between. Per the germline V gene, CDR1 is SEHNR and CDR2 is FQNEAQ (reference sequence). The CDR3 has 19 residues. The DNA of the CDR3 is TGTGCCAGCAGCTTAGCACGAGGGGGACCAAGGGATAGCAATCAGCCCCAGCATTTT. It codes for CASSLARGGPRDSNQPQHF.

Only a few counts were recorded for this clonotype. The CDR3 bases are TGTGCCAGCAGCTCCACAGGGGGCTCTGGTGGCTACACCTTC. Residues: CASSSTGGSGGYTF. The V and J genes are TRBV7-9 and TRBJ1-2; the match to TRBD1 covers 9 bases. The CDR3 sequence is 14 residues long. Germline loops: CDR1 SEHNR, CDR2 FQNEAQ (reference sequence). The V gene end was trimmed by 4 bases and the J gene end by 7 bases; junction bases not matched to a gene: 7. Using reference TRBV7-9 and TRBJ1-2 for the parts outside the CDR3, the full variable domain is DTGVSQNPRHKITKRGQNVTFRCDPISEHNRLYWYRQTLGQGPEFLTYFQNEAQLEKSRLLSDRFSAERPKGSFSTLEIQRTEQGDSAMYLCASSSTGGSGGYTFGSGTRLTVV.

This clonotype was detected ten times or more. V and J are TRBV27 and TRBJ1-4; no firm D call. The CDR3 runs to 15 residues. Germline CDR1 reads MNHEY; CDR2 reads SMNVEV (reference sequence). V dropped 5 bases and J dropped 0 bases, with 10 bases sitting between them. CDR3 in amino acids: CASSLGRSTNEKLFF. The CDR3 DNA sequence: TGTGCCAGCAGTCTTGGACGGTCAACTAATGAAAAACTGTTTTTT.

The rearrangement uses TRBV29-1 and TRBJ2-3, with a possible D match to TRBD1 (6 bases). The length of the CDR3 is 14 residues. Trimming left V 7 bases short and J 2 bases short, with 16 bases between. CDR1 and CDR2 from the germline V gene are SQVTM and ANQGSEA. The CDR3 sequence: CSAPLPGHTDTQYF. CDR3 in DNA: TGCAGCGCCCCGCTCCCGGGACACACAGATACGCAGTATTTT.

This clonotype was seen many times. This chain uses TRBV24-1 with TRBJ2-3; D may be TRBD2 (6 bases). CDR1 and CDR2 from the germline V gene are KGHDR and SFDVKD. The CDR3 contains 16 residues. The germline V and J ends were trimmed by 3 bases and 2 bases, with 14 bases remaining between them. CDR3 coding DNA: TGTGCCACCAGTGATCCTCTAGGGACTTCCACAGATACGCAGTATTTT. Protein product: CATSDPLGTSTDTQYF.

Ten or more counts support this clonotype. This chain links TRBV27 with TRBJ2-7; the match to TRBD2 covers 7 bases. The CDR3 has 15 amino acids. Losses at the gene ends were 3 bases for V and 0 bases for J; bases not matched to a gene: 5. The germline gives CDR1 MNHEY, CDR2 SMNVEV (reference sequence). Here the CDR3 reads CASSFKRGPSYEQYF. In nucleotides, the CDR3 is TGTGCCAGCAGTTTTAAGCGGGGTCCCTCCTACGAGCAGTACTTC.

This clonotype was seen repeatedly, ten times or more. This rearrangement joins TRBV19 to TRBJ1-5; D perhaps matches TRBD1 (5 bases). In germline, CDR1 is LNHDA, CDR2 SQIVND (reference sequence). Trimming left V 3 bases short and J 7 bases short, with 16 bases between. The CDR3 is 15 amino acids. CDR3 bases: TGTGCCAGTAGTATGGTTCCGGGGAGGGACCAGCCCCAGCATTTT. Protein product: CASSMVPGRDQPQHF.

This clonotype showed up many times. The V call is TRBV10-3, the J call TRBJ1-1, with D possibly TRBD1 on 5 matching bases. This CDR3 is built from 12 residues. V lost 4 bases and J lost 4, with 7 bases in between. The germline V gene has CDR1 ENHRY and CDR2 SYGVKD. CDR3 in DNA: TGTGCCATCAGTGTAGGGGCCACTGAAGCTTTCTTT. It translates to CAISVGATEAFF.

There are many counts of this clonotype. The V and J genes are TRBV27 and TRBJ1-6, with TRBD1 matching over 7 bases. The CDR3 covers 14 residues. J lost 10 bases, V lost 4 bases, and 7 bases had no gene match. Germline V lookup: CDR1 MNHEY, CDR2 SMNVEV (reference sequence). CDR3 residues: CASSSRDRISPLHF. The CDR3 DNA sequence: TGTGCCAGCAGTTCCCGGGACAGAATCTCACCCCTCCACTTT.

This clonotype has ten or more counts. The rearrangement joins TRBV12-3 or TRBV12-4 to TRBJ2-3, with TRBD2 matching 15 bases. CDR3 length: 17 amino acids. V lost 4 bases and J lost 7; bases outside the gene matches: 9. CDR3 loop: CASSSGLAGGPRYTQYF. DNA for the CDR3: TGTGCCAGCAGTTCCGGACTAGCGGGAGGGCCCCGATATACGCAGTATTTT.

On this clonotype itself: This may be a read error, as it is one base from a much larger clone. The chain is built from TRBV27 and TRBJ2-3, with unresolved D. The V gene lost 5 bases and the J gene lost 0 bases, with 15 bases spanning the gap. Germline assignment: CDR1 MNHEY and CDR2 SMNVEV (reference sequence). The CDR3 consists of 16 residues. CDR3 sequence reads: CASSQTSYFSTDTQYF. CDR3 sequence (DNA): TGTGCCAGCAGTCAAACCAGTTATTTTAGCACAGATACGCAGTATTTT.

This clonotype appeared a few times. It may be a read error: a sequence one base away is much more abundant. DNA of the CDR3: TGTGCCAGCAGTTACGGACGGCTGAACACTGAAGCTTTCTTT. The encoded protein is CASSYGRLNTEAFF. V and J are TRBV12-3 or TRBV12-4 and TRBJ1-1; D not resolved. This CDR3 region has 14 residues. Deletions cut 4 bases from V and 0 bases from J, with 9 bases between.

Concerning this clonotype itself: Just one base apart from a much larger clone, this may be a read error. The rearrangement links TRBV4-1 to TRBJ2-3; TRBD2 matches at 7 bases. Germline V gene data show CDR1 as MGHRA and CDR2 as YSYEKL. The CDR3 totals 17 residues. V was clipped by 6 bases and J by 2 bases; unmatched bases: 14. CDR3 nucleotides: TGCGCCAGCAGAGGTTCTACTTTGCGGGAGTTCACAGATACGCAGTATTTT. Translation gives CASRGSTLREFTDTQYF.

This chain links TRBV29-1 with TRBJ2-1; 9 bases align to TRBD2. J lost 8 bases, V lost 7 bases, and 15 bases had no gene match. The length of the CDR3 is 15 residues. Looked up from germline, CDR1 is SQVTM and CDR2 is ANQGSEA. The CDR3 here is CSAERLAVGTDEQFF. CDR3 nucleotides: TGCAGCGCGGAAAGACTAGCGGTGGGCACGGATGAGCAGTTCTTC.

Remarks on this clonotype: A single base separates this from a much larger clone, so it may be a read error. The gene calls are TRBV7-9 and TRBJ2-7, with 10 bases aligning to TRBD2. The CDR3 loop spans 14 amino acids. V lost 8 bases to trimming and J lost 3 bases; unmatched junction nucleotides: 7. The germline V gene has CDR1 SEHNR and CDR2 FQNEAQ (reference sequence). The CDR3 here is CASGLSGRIYEQYF. In DNA, the CDR3 is TGTGCCAGCGGCCTTAGCGGGAGGATCTACGAGCAGTACTTC.